Below are 31 T cell receptor beta chains sequenced from a single sample in a study of cytomegalovirus exposure and HLA in healthy donors. Primers included in the PCR were 60 Vbeta and 13 Jbeta primers. Sequencing used immunoSEQ multiplex PCR; TCRdb keeps in-frame clones, though not all of them. This table holds 90,000 to 110,000 clones, 12% found once. Sequenced sample: PBMCs. The source of these receptors is a man between 35 and 55 years old in good health and CMV-seropositive.

The table lists this clone with a few counts. The rearrangement joins TRBV18 to TRBJ2-5; 10 nucleotides align to TRBD2. The CDR3 runs to 16 residues. Germline CDR1 KGHSH, CDR2 LQKENI. V lost 1 base, J lost 2 bases, and 4 bases stayed unmatched. CDR3 nucleotide sequence: TGTGCCAGCTCACCACGGGTAGCGGGAGGACAAGAGACCCAGTACTTC. Translated: CASSPRVAGGQETQYF.

This clone was detected a few times. The J gene is TRBJ1-4, the V gene TRBV6-1, with D possibly TRBD1 on 5 matching bases. V was pared by 2 bases and J by 3 bases, with 19 bases between. The CDR3 is 18 residues long. Germline lookup yields CDR1 MNHNS and CDR2 SASEGT. The CDR3 sequence is CASSELLVKTAPNEKLFF. CDR3 bases: TGTGCCAGCAGTGAATTACTGGTTAAGACAGCACCTAATGAAAAACTGTTTTTT.

This clone has just a few counts. The CDR3 spells CASSPLAGRYNEQFF. The CDR3 region has the DNA TGTGCCAGCAGCCCTCTAGCGGGTAGATACAATGAGCAGTTCTTC. The chain is built from TRBV5-6 and TRBJ2-1; TRBD2 agrees at 8 bases. Losses at the gene ends were 4 bases for V and 4 bases for J; bases not matched to a gene: 7. The germline V gene has CDR1 SGHDT and CDR2 YYEEEE. The CDR3 loop spans 15 amino acids.

This rearrangement joins TRBV25-1 to TRBJ2-5; unclear D gene. Per germline, CDR1 MGHDK and CDR2 SYGVNS. Between the trimmed V and J ends, which lost 10 bases and 7 bases, there was a span of 13 bases. CDR3 size: 11 residues. For the CDR3, the DNA is TGTGCCACCATAAACCCAGGGACCCAGTACTTC. It specifies CATINPGTQYF.

This clone has just a few counts. The chain recombines TRBV5-1 with TRBJ2-7; TRBD1 might be the D (6 bases). CDR1 and CDR2 (germline): SGHRS, YFSETQ. The V gene lost 4 bases and the J gene lost 2 bases, with 13 bases spanning the gap. The CDR3 has 14 amino acids. CDR3 sequence: CASSASDSTYEQYF. The CDR3 region has the DNA TGCGCCAGCAGCGCGTCGGACAGTACCTACGAGCAGTACTTC. Full variable domain (outside the CDR3, taken from reference TRBV5-1 and TRBJ2-7): KAGVTQTPRYLIKTRGQQVTLSCSPISGHRSVSWYQQTPGQGLQFLFEYFSETQRNKGNFPGRFSGRQFSNSRSEMNVSTLELGDSALYLCASSASDSTYEQYFGPGTRLTVT.

This clone was detected a few times. The chain carries TRBV25-1 and TRBJ2-1, with a possible D match to TRBD2 (7 bases). The CDR3 spans 17 residues. Trimming left V 2 bases short and J 4 bases short, with 18 bases between. Germline lookup yields CDR1 MGHDK and CDR2 SYGVNS. CDR3 loop: CASSEAGAGARYNEQFF. CDR3 sequence (DNA): TGTGCCAGCAGTGAAGCGGGGGCGGGAGCAAGGTACAATGAGCAGTTCTTC.

The chain is built from TRBV18 and TRBJ1-5; D remains ambiguous. Germline V gene sequence: CDR1 KGHSH, CDR2 LQKENI. The CDR3 length is 14 residues. V was clipped by 3 bases and J by 0 bases, with 6 bases between them. CDR3 in DNA: TGTGCCAGCTCACCTCGGGATAGCAATCAGCCCCAGCATTTT. It translates to CASSPRDSNQPQHF.

A few counts support this clone. This rearrangement joins TRBV9 to TRBJ2-1, with 11 bases aligning to TRBD2. Germline CDR1 and CDR2: SGDLS and YYNGEE. The junction had 12 bases not matched to a gene; V was cut back by 4 bases and J by 6 bases. The CDR3 has 17 amino acids. The CDR3 DNA sequence: TGTGCCAGCAGCATAAACCCGGGACTAGCGGCGAGCAATGAGCAGTTCTTC. It encodes CASSINPGLAASNEQFF. Full variable domain (remainder filled in from reference TRBV9 and TRBJ2-1): DSGVTQTPKHLITATGQRVTLRCSPRSGDLSVYWYQQSLDQGLQFLIQYYNGEERAKGNILERFSAQQFPDLHSELNLSSLELGDSALYFCASSINPGLAASNEQFFGPGTRLTVL.

This sequence joins TRBV4-3 and TRBJ1-1; D may be TRBD1 (6 bases). The CDR3 runs to 14 residues. The V and J ends lost 5 bases and 4 bases respectively, with 14 bases between them. Germline V lookup: CDR1 LGHNA, CDR2 YSLEER. CDR3 DNA: TGCGCCAGCAGCTACCGGGGGGGCGGCACTGAAGCTTTCTTT. It encodes CASSYRGGGTEAFF.

A few counts support this clone. The chain carries TRBV21-1 and TRBJ2-3; the tabulated D call, TRBD2, remains unverified against the DNA. TRBV21-1 represents a pseudogene. This CDR3 region has 15 residues. The CDR3 DNA reads as TGTGCCAGCAGCAAGGGGACTCTCCGCACAGATACGCAGTATTTT. It yields the protein CASSKGTLRTDTQYF.

There are a few counts of this clone. This sequence joins TRBV7-2 and TRBJ2-5; 11 nucleotides match TRBD2. Germline assignment: CDR1 SGHTA and CDR2 FQGNSA. The length of the CDR3 is 14 residues. V gave up 4 bases and J gave up 5 bases; unmatched junction bases: 3. CDR3 protein: CASSSTSGMETQYF. CDR3 DNA sequence: TGTGCCAGCAGCTCGACTAGCGGGATGGAGACCCAGTACTTC.

This clone was seen a handful of times. The rearrangement joins TRBV7-2 to TRBJ2-5, with TRBD2 identical over 8 bases. The CDR3 spans 17 residues. CDR1 is SGHTA, CDR2 FQGNSA, per germline. The V and J ends lost 2 bases and 5 bases, in that order; junction bases with no gene match: 13. CDR3 nucleotides: TGTGCCAGCAGCTTAATAGGGCCTGCGGGGGGCGCGGAGACCCAGTACTTC. Its protein product is CASSLIGPAGGAETQYF.

The chain employs TRBV6-5 and TRBJ1-4; 7 bases fit TRBD1. V shed 5 bases and J 6 bases; nucleotides not matched to a gene: 6. The CDR3 consists of 14 residues. Germline V gives CDR1 MNHEY, CDR2 SVGAGI. CDR3 amino acids: CASSQGTVHEKLFF. The CDR3 DNA reads TGTGCCAGCAGTCAAGGGACAGTGCATGAAAAACTGTTTTTT.

This chain joins TRBV2 and TRBJ1-1, with TRBD1 as a possible D gene (6 bases). The CDR3 consists of 13 residues. The V gene lost 3 bases and the J gene lost 5 bases, with 10 bases spanning the gap. Germline V gene lookup returns CDR1 SNHLY and CDR2 FYNNEI. This CDR3 reads CASSEGGRTEAFF. The CDR3 DNA sequence: TGTGCCAGCAGTGAGGGGGGGCGGACTGAAGCTTTCTTT.

The V call is TRBV10-2, the J call TRBJ2-3; no clear D. Germline-derived CDR1 and CDR2 are WSHSY and SAAADI. The CDR3 totals 12 residues. The germline V and J ends were trimmed by 3 bases and 2 bases, with 3 bases remaining between them. The CDR3 spells CASSDYTDTQYF. Here the CDR3 DNA reads TGCGCCAGCAGTGACTACACAGATACGCAGTATTTT.

The chain employs TRBV10-3 and TRBJ1-1; a possible D gene is TRBD1 (5 bases). Between the trimmed V and J ends, which lost 11 bases and 0 bases, there was a span of 19 bases. From germline, CDR1 is ENHRY and CDR2 SYGVKD. The CDR3 runs 15 residues. The CDR3 region has the DNA TGTGCCGCGTCGGATGGGTCAGGGATGAACACTGAAGCTTTCTTT. It codes for CAASDGSGMNTEAFF.

This clone was detected ten times or more. The chain is built from TRBV27 and TRBJ2-6; the D is unclear. In germline, CDR1 is MNHEY, CDR2 SMNVEV (reference sequence). V was cut by 5 bases and J by 0 bases, with 14 bases left in between. This CDR3 spans 17 amino acids. The CDR3 sequence is CASSPFLSLSGANVLTF. The CDR3 DNA reads TGTGCCAGCAGTCCTTTTCTCTCCCTCTCTGGGGCCAACGTCCTGACTTTC.

The V call is TRBV5-1, the J call TRBJ2-7, with D tentatively TRBD2 (7 bases). Germline values: CDR1 SGHRS, CDR2 YFSETQ. This CDR3 contains 15 residues. Trimming cost V 5 bases and J 5 bases, with 20 bases left between them. CDR3 DNA sequence: TGCGCCAGCAGTAGGGGTTGGGGGGGGCCGGACGAGCAGTACTTC. Its protein is CASSRGWGGPDEQYF.

The J gene is TRBJ2-7, the V gene TRBV6-1; 13 bases line up with TRBD2. The CDR3 totals 15 residues. In germline, CDR1 is MNHNS, CDR2 SASEGT. V lost 6 bases, J lost 7 bases, and 9 bases stayed unmatched. CDR3: CASSPGTSGIQEQYF. In DNA form, the CDR3 reads TGTGCCAGCAGCCCCGGGACTAGCGGGATCCAAGAGCAGTACTTC.

The genes are TRBV28 and TRBJ2-7, with D hard to call. V was cut by 2 bases and J by 3 bases, with 14 bases left in between. The germline gives CDR1 MDHEN, CDR2 SYDVKM. CDR3 size: 15 residues. The CDR3 coding sequence is TGTGCCAGCAGTTTAGAGTCTACCCCTCGCTACGAGCAGTACTTC. It codes for CASSLESTPRYEQYF.

Remarks on this clone: The sample carries other DNA sequences with the same CDR3. The rearrangement uses TRBV29-1 and TRBJ1-1; a weak D match, TRBD1 (6 bases). The germline V and J ends were trimmed by 6 bases and 6 bases, with 17 bases remaining between them. The CDR3 covers 13 residues. CDR1 and CDR2 (germline): SQVTM, ANQGSEA. The CDR3 bases are TGCAGCGTCAACAGGGCAGCGAGGGCTGAAGCTTTCTTT. This codes for CSVNRAARAEAFF.

This rearrangement joins TRBV21-1 to TRBJ1-2; the D call of TRBD1 is as the table states it, not checked on the DNA. TRBV21-1 is labeled a pseudogene. This CDR3 is built from 14 residues. Written as DNA, the CDR3 is TGTGCCAGCAGCAAACTGGGGGCCCGGCGCGGCTACACCTTC. Translating it yields CASSKLGARRGYTF.

The chain employs TRBV6-5 and TRBJ1-2; the D is unclear. This CDR3 is built from 11 residues. Germline CDR1 reads MNHEY; CDR2 reads SVGAGI. Trimming shortened V by 7 bases and J by 6 bases, and 9 bases separated the two germline ends. The CDR3 nucleotides read TGTGCCAGCACGCGCGGGGATGGCTACACCTTC. Its translation is CASTRGDGYTF.

This rearrangement joins TRBV4-1 to TRBJ1-2, with a tentative D call TRBD1 (6 bases). The V and J ends lost 6 bases and 2 bases respectively, with 19 bases between them. The CDR3 consists of 16 residues. From germline, CDR1 is MGHRA and CDR2 YSYEKL. The CDR3 nucleotides are TGCGCCAGCAGACCGGGGGGCCCCAGGGACAACTATGGCTACACCTTC. Its protein is CASRPGGPRDNYGYTF.

This clone was seen more than once but under ten times. This chain uses TRBV7-7 with TRBJ2-5; 8 nucleotides match TRBD2. The CDR3 has 17 residues. Trimming cost V 5 bases and J 1 base; bases outside gene matches: 12. Germline V gene data show CDR1 as SSHAT and CDR2 as FNYEAQ (reference sequence). CDR3 sequence (DNA): TGTGCCAGCAGCCCGAGGAAGGCTAGCGGGCCCCAAGAGACCCAGTACTTC. Translation: CASSPRKASGPQETQYF.

In this sample, this clone turned up a few times. The rearrangement uses TRBV28 and TRBJ1-1, with TRBD1 matching over 10 bases. The CDR3 runs 17 residues. CDR1 is MDHEN and CDR2 is SYDVKM in the germline V gene. With V trimmed by 6 bases and J by 5 bases, 15 bases remained unmatched. CDR3 nucleotide sequence: TGTGCCAGCAGGACAGGGGGCACGATTCCCAGATGGACTGAAGCTTTCTTT. Protein sequence: CASRTGGTIPRWTEAFF. The entire variable domain, with the rest obtained from reference TRBV28 and TRBJ1-1, is as follows: DVKVTQSSRYLVKRTGEKVFLECVQDMDHENMFWYRQDPGLGLRLIYFSYDVKMKEKGDIPEGYSVSREKKERFSLILESASTNQTSMYLCASRTGGTIPRWTEAFFGQGTRLTVV.

This clone was detected only a few times. The chain carries TRBV5-1 and TRBJ2-7, with 9 bases matching TRBD2. V shed 4 bases, J shed 5 bases, and the junction held 19 bases outside the gene matches. This CDR3 is built from 18 residues. Looked up from germline, CDR1 is SGHRS and CDR2 is YFSETQ. In nucleotides, the CDR3 is TGCGCCAGCAGCACAACGGGACTAGCTATGCCCCCAGCGGACGAGCAGTACTTC. Translated: CASSTTGLAMPPADEQYF.

The CDR3 protein is CASSSSAKTDTQYF. The CDR3 nucleotides are TGTGCCAGCAGCTCTAGCGCCAAAACAGATACGCAGTATTTT. The genes are TRBV28 and TRBJ2-3, with D tentatively TRBD2 (6 bases). The germline V gene has CDR1 MDHEN and CDR2 SYDVKM. V was pared by 6 bases and J by 3 bases, with 13 bases between. This CDR3 spans 14 amino acids. The whole variable domain, remainder taken from reference TRBV28 and TRBJ2-3, is DVKVTQSSRYLVKRTGEKVFLECVQDMDHENMFWYRQDPGLGLRLIYFSYDVKMKEKGDIPEGYSVSREKKERFSLILESASTNQTSMYLCASSSSAKTDTQYFGPGTRLTVL.

The gene calls are TRBV28 and TRBJ2-6; the match to TRBD1 covers 12 bases. Trimming removed 2 bases from V and 0 bases from J; junction bases left unmatched: 14. Germline V lookup: CDR1 MDHEN, CDR2 SYDVKM. The CDR3 runs 22 residues. CDR3 nucleotide sequence: TGTGCCAGCAGTTTAAGGGACAGGGGGCCCCGGGGTTTCCCCTCTGGGGCCAACGTCCTGACTTTC. The encoded protein is CASSLRDRGPRGFPSGANVLTF.

This clone was observed a few times. The chain employs TRBV28 and TRBJ1-4, with 7 bases lining up with TRBD1. Germline assignment: CDR1 MDHEN and CDR2 SYDVKM. The V segment lost 6 bases and the J segment 8 bases; nucleotides outside the gene matches: 9. The CDR3 consists of 14 residues. The DNA for the CDR3 is TGTGCCAGCAGCCGGGGACAGCAAAGAGAAAAACTGTTTTTT. Translated: CASSRGQQREKLFF.

The chain carries TRBV28 and TRBJ1-1, with a possible D match to TRBD1 (5 bases). Trimming stripped 3 bases from V and 12 bases from J, with 14 bases between. Germline V lookup: CDR1 MDHEN, CDR2 SYDVKM. This CDR3 spans 12 amino acids. The CDR3: CASSFLGRGPFF. The CDR3 bases are TGTGCCAGCAGTTTTCTCGGGAGGGGCCCTTTCTTT.